The next 25 T cell receptor beta chains were all read from a single sample in a study of blood T cell repertoires in COVID-19. This table comes from immunoSEQ multiplex PCR, and its TCRdb copy is limited to in-frame clones, with some not included. The data show 40,000 to 55,000 clones, approximately 94% seen once. Sequencing was done on a sample of peripheral blood. These receptors were collected from a man aged 45-65 years with COVID-19, enrolled during active disease.

This chain joins TRBV7-9 and TRBJ1-2; a possible D gene is TRBD1 (6 bases). The CDR3 sequence is 15 residues long. CDR1 is SEHNR, CDR2 FQNEAQ, per germline (reference sequence). Trimming took off 1 base at V and 2 bases at J, with 11 bases between the two ends. The CDR3: CASSLEGGRNYGYTF. The CDR3 nucleotides read TGTGCCAGCAGCTTAGAGGGGGGGCGCAACTATGGCTACACCTTC. Full variable domain (missing parts from reference TRBV7-9 and TRBJ1-2): DTGVSQNPRHKITKRGQNVTFRCDPISEHNRLYWYRQTLGQGPEFLTYFQNEAQLEKSRLLSDRFSAERPKGSFSTLEIQRTEQGDSAMYLCASSLEGGRNYGYTFGSGTRLTVV.

The chain is built from TRBV29-1 and TRBJ1-3; D is perhaps TRBD1 (6 bases). CDR3 length: 13 residues. With 6 bases removed from V and 2 bases from J, the gap between germline ends came to 11 bases. Germline CDR1 reads SQVTM; CDR2 reads ANQGSEA. CDR3 region: CSVTGQTGNTIYF. The DNA for the CDR3 is TGCAGCGTAACAGGGCAAACTGGAAACACCATATATTTT. Complete variable domain (other parts from reference TRBV29-1 and TRBJ1-3): SAVISQKPSRDICQRGTSLTIQCQVDSQVTMMFWYRQQPGQSLTLIATANQGSEATYESGFVIDKFPISRPNLTFSTLTVSNMSPEDSSIYLCSVTGQTGNTIYFGEGSWLTVV.

The CDR3 spells CASSLSGTQYF. CDR3 DNA: TGTGCCAGCAGCTTGTCGGGGACCCAGTACTTC. The chain carries TRBV5-6 and TRBJ2-5; D ambiguous. This CDR3 comprises 11 residues. In germline, CDR1 is SGHDT, CDR2 YYEEEE. V was pared by 1 base and J by 7 bases, with 5 bases between.

This chain links TRBV5-4 with TRBJ1-4, with 8 positions matching TRBD1. Germline CDR1 and CDR2: SGHNT and YYREEE (reference sequence). The CDR3 sequence is 16 residues long. V shed 0 bases and J 4 bases; nucleotides not matched to a gene: 5. CDR3 residues: CASSLEPGQVNEKLFF. In DNA form, the CDR3 reads TGTGCCAGCAGCTTGGAACCGGGACAGGTTAATGAAAAACTGTTTTTT. The full variable domain, its missing parts supplied by reference TRBV5-4 and TRBJ1-4, is ETGVTQSPTHLIKTRGQQVTLRCSSQSGHNTVSWYQQALGQGPQFIFQYYREEENGRGNFPPRFSGLQFPNYSSELNVNALELDDSALYLCASSLEPGQVNEKLFFGSGTQLSVL.

V usage is TRBV16 and J usage is TRBJ1-1; no reliable D call. The V end lost 2 bases, the J end lost 1 base, and 5 bases lay between the germline ends. The V gene's germline CDR1 is KGHSY and CDR2 FQNENV. This CDR3 spans 13 amino acids. The CDR3: CASSQAENTEAFF. The CDR3 DNA sequence: TGTGCCAGCAGCCAAGCAGAGAACACTGAAGCTTTCTTT.

The rearrangement links TRBV5-1 to TRBJ2-2; weak D call: TRBD1 (5 bases). CDR1 and CDR2 from the germline V gene are SGHRS and YFSETQ. V shed 4 bases and J shed 4 bases, with 11 bases lying between them. The CDR3 runs to 14 residues. The CDR3 is CASSEGQGTGELFF. CDR3 DNA sequence: TGCGCCAGCAGCGAAGGACAAGGCACCGGGGAGCTGTTTTTT.

The CDR3 region is CATSDPGLAGASGANVLTF. CDR3 DNA sequence: TGTGCCACCAGTGACCCTGGACTAGCGGGCGCCTCTGGGGCCAACGTCCTGACTTTC. The genes are TRBV24-1 and TRBJ2-6; TRBD2 matches 11 bases. The germline V gene encodes CDR1 KGHDR and CDR2 SFDVKD. The CDR3 has 19 residues. Trimming at V came to 4 bases and at J to 0 bases, leaving 7 bases not matched to a gene.

The chain has TRBV6-4 and TRBJ2-3; TRBD1 agrees at 8 bases. V was pared by 6 bases and J by 4 bases, with 12 bases of the junction left unmatched. The CDR3 sequence is 16 residues long. Germline V gene sequence: CDR1 MRHNA, CDR2 SNTAGT. Here the CDR3 DNA reads TGTGCCAGCAGACCTGGGACAGGCCAATGGGCAGATACGCAGTATTTT. Its protein is CASRPGTGQWADTQYF.

This clone occurred a few times. CDR3 residues: CASSIGSGRQAKNIQYF. In DNA, the CDR3 is TGTGCCAGTAGTATAGGCTCCGGTCGACAAGCCAAAAACATTCAGTACTTC. The chain is built from TRBV19 and TRBJ2-4; D is uncertain. Trimming cost V 1 base and J 0 bases, with 13 bases left between them. There are 17 residues in the CDR3. Germline V lookup: CDR1 LNHDA, CDR2 SQIVND (reference sequence).

This clone appeared once. Here the CDR3 DNA reads TGCGCCAGCAGCCAAGATCCCGGGAGGGAGGAGACCCAGTACTTC. Protein product: CASSQDPGREETQYF. The genes are TRBV4-1 and TRBJ2-5; 8 bases line up with TRBD2. The CDR3 length is 15 residues. The germline gives CDR1 MGHRA, CDR2 YSYEKL. The ends lost 0 bases at V and 5 bases at J; junction bases unmatched: 5.

The J gene is TRBJ2-5, the V gene TRBV6-1, with TRBD1 matching 11 bases. This CDR3 has 15 residues. Unmatched junction bases numbered 4, after V lost 3 bases and J lost 4 bases. The germline V gene has CDR1 MNHNS and CDR2 SASEGT. CDR3 residues: CASSEGQGVGETQYF. The CDR3 nucleotides are TGTGCCAGCAGTGAGGGACAGGGGGTCGGAGAGACCCAGTACTTC.

The V call is TRBV5-1, the J call TRBJ2-1; a weak D match, TRBD2 (6 bases). Trimming cost V 0 bases and J 2 bases, with 15 bases left between them. The germline gives CDR1 SGHRS, CDR2 YFSETQ. CDR3 length: 17 residues. The CDR3 is CASSLDPGRSTYNEQFF. CDR3 in DNA: TGCGCCAGCAGCTTGGATCCTGGGAGGTCCACCTACAATGAGCAGTTCTTC.

This sequence joins TRBV18 and TRBJ1-4, with TRBD1 matching over 10 bases. CDR1 and CDR2 from the germline V gene are KGHSH and LQKENI. Trimming at V came to 3 bases and at J to 5 bases, leaving 3 bases not matched to a gene. This CDR3 spans 15 amino acids. The CDR3 bases are TGTGCCAGCTCACCTCGGGACAGGGGAAATGAAAAACTGTTTTTT. Protein sequence: CASSPRDRGNEKLFF.

The chain combines TRBV5-5 with TRBJ1-4, with 8 bases that match TRBD1. Trimming at V came to 3 bases and at J to 7 bases, leaving 8 bases not matched to a gene. The CDR3 has 15 amino acids. Germline-derived CDR1 and CDR2 are SGHKS and YYEKEE (reference sequence). CDR3 coding DNA: TGTGCCAGCAGCTCCCGGACAGGGACGGTTGAAAAACTGTTTTTT. This translates into CASSSRTGTVEKLFF.

The gene calls are TRBV19 and TRBJ1-5, with D tentatively TRBD1 (6 bases). V dropped 4 bases and J dropped 3 bases, with 10 bases sitting between them. Germline values: CDR1 LNHDA, CDR2 SQIVND (reference sequence). This CDR3 spans 14 amino acids. CDR3 bases: TGTGCCAGTAGTACCCGACAGGTCAATCAGCCCCAGCATTTT. Translation: CASSTRQVNQPQHF.

The chain couples TRBV5-1 to TRBJ1-2; the match to TRBD1 covers 8 bases. There are 13 residues in the CDR3. The V segment lost 0 bases and the J segment 14 bases; nucleotides outside the gene matches: 9. Germline lookup yields CDR1 SGHRS and CDR2 YFSETQ. The CDR3 DNA sequence: TGCGCCAGCAGCTTGGCGCTTGTTCGGACAGGGACCTTC. Protein product: CASSLALVRTGTF.

This sequence joins TRBV12-3 or TRBV12-4 and TRBJ2-1; D is possibly TRBD2 (5 bases). The V gene lost 5 bases and the J gene lost 10 bases, with 15 bases spanning the gap. There are 13 residues in the CDR3. Here the CDR3 DNA reads TGTGCCAGCAGTCGGGAACAACCGAGGGAGCAGTTCTTC. Protein: CASSREQPREQFF.

The chain uses TRBV4-1 and TRBJ1-1; 8 bases are a match to TRBD1. Losses at the gene ends were 4 bases for V and 4 bases for J; bases not matched to a gene: 8. Germline assignment: CDR1 MGHRA and CDR2 YSYEKL. This CDR3 is 15 amino acids long. The CDR3 DNA reads TGCGCCAGCAGCCCGCAGGGGGCGCTGGGCACTGAAGCTTTCTTT. This translates into CASSPQGALGTEAFF.

This chain links TRBV9 with TRBJ1-5, with D unclear. V was trimmed by 0 bases and J by 7 bases, leaving 14 bases between them. This CDR3 spans 15 amino acids. The germline V gene encodes CDR1 SGDLS and CDR2 YYNGEE. This CDR3 is CASSVDRGSAQPQHF. CDR3 DNA: TGTGCCAGCAGCGTAGACCGGGGTTCGGCCCAGCCCCAGCATTTT.

This clone has just one count. The CDR3 region is CASSSWGNSPLHF. Written as DNA, the CDR3 is TGTGCCAGCAGTTCTTGGGGCAATTCACCCCTCCACTTT. V and J are TRBV28 and TRBJ1-6; TRBD1 is a possible D gene (5 bases). The germline V and J ends were trimmed by 4 bases and 7 bases, with 8 bases remaining between them. There are 13 residues in the CDR3. CDR1 is MDHEN, CDR2 SYDVKM, per germline.

The chain uses TRBV5-4 and TRBJ2-3; 7 bases align to TRBD1. This CDR3 has 18 residues. With 0 bases clipped from V and 0 bases from J, the junction kept 10 bases outside the gene matches. The germline CDR1 and CDR2 sequences are SGHNT and YYREEE (reference sequence). The CDR3 protein is CASSLEAIRQGSTDTQYF. CDR3 DNA: TGTGCCAGCAGCTTGGAGGCCATTCGACAGGGTAGCACAGATACGCAGTATTTT.

Only a few counts were recorded for this clone. V usage is TRBV7-3 and J usage is TRBJ2-2; 9 bases fit TRBD2. V gave up 5 bases and J gave up 8 bases; unmatched junction bases: 6. Germline V gives CDR1 SGHTA, CDR2 FQGTGA. The CDR3 has 14 residues. The CDR3, as DNA: TGTGCCAGCAGCCCGGGACTAGCTAGGGGGGAGCTGTTTTTT. This sequence encodes CASSPGLARGELFF. Complete variable domain (other parts from reference TRBV7-3 and TRBJ2-2): GAGVSQTPSNKVTEKGKYVELRCDPISGHTALYWYRQSLGQGPEFLIYFQGTGAADDSGLPNDRFFAVRPEGSVSTLKIQRTERGDSAVYLCASSPGLARGELFFGEGSRLTVL.

CDR3 sequence (DNA): TGCGCCAGCAGCCAAGGACTAGCGGGAGGAAGTTACGAGCAGTACTTC. Translating it yields CASSQGLAGGSYEQYF. The chain uses TRBV4-3 and TRBJ2-7; 13 nucleotides align to TRBD2. In germline, CDR1 is LGHNA, CDR2 YSLEER. V gave up 1 base and J gave up 4 bases; unmatched junction bases: 4. This CDR3 contains 16 residues.

Comment on this clone: Mismatch with germline at one junction end may stem from a read error. The CDR3: CASRIGQFYGYTF. The CDR3 DNA sequence: TGTGCCAGTAGGATAGGACAGTTCTATGGCTACACCTTC. This sequence joins TRBV19 and TRBJ1-2; D might be TRBD1 (6 bases). Germline V gives CDR1 LNHDA, CDR2 SQIVND (reference sequence). The CDR3 length is 13 residues.

This chain connects TRBV5-1 to TRBJ2-2, with 13 bases identical to TRBD2. The ends lost 4 bases at V and 7 bases at J; junction bases unmatched: 4. CDR1 is SGHRS and CDR2 is YFSETQ in the germline V gene. This CDR3 region has 15 residues. CDR3 in DNA: TGCGCCAGCAGCACCGGGACTAGCGGGGTCGGGGAGCTGTTTTTT. Translated: CASSTGTSGVGELFF. The whole variable domain, remainder taken from reference TRBV5-1 and TRBJ2-2, is KAGVTQTPRYLIKTRGQQVTLSCSPISGHRSVSWYQQTPGQGLQFLFEYFSETQRNKGNFPGRFSGRQFSNSRSEMNVSTLELGDSALYLCASSTGTSGVGELFFGEGSRLTVL.